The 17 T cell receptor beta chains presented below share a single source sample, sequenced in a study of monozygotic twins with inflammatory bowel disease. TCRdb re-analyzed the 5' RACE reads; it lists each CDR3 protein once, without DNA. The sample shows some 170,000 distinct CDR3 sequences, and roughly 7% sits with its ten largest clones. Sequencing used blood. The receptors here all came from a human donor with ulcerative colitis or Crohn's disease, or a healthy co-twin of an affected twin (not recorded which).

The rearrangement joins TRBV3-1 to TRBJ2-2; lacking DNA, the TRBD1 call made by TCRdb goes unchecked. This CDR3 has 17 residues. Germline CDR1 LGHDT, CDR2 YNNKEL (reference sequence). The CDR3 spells CASSQEKWRGMTGELFF.

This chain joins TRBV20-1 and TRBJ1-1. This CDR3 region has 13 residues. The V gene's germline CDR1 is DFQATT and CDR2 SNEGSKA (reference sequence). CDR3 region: CSASSGTNTEAFF.

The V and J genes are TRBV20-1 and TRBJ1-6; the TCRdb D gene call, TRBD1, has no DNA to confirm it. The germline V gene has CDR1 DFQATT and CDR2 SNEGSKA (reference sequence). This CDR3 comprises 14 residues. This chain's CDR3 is CSTPLGSYNSPLHF.

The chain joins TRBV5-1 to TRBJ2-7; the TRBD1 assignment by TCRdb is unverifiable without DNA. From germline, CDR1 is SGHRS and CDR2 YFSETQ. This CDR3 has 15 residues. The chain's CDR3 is CASSLGWGDDYEQYF.

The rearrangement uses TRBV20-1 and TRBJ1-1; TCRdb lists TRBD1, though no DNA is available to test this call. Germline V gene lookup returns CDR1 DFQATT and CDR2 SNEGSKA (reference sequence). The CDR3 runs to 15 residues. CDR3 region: CSANERTGRVTEAFF.

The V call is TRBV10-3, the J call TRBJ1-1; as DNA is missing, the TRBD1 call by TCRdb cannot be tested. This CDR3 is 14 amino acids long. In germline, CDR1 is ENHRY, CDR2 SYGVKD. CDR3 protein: CAISVRGLNTEAFF.

CDR3 sequence reads: CASSLGLSRSWDGYTF. The chain combines TRBV7-2 with TRBJ1-2; as DNA is missing, the TRBD1 call by TCRdb cannot be tested. Germline lookup yields CDR1 SGHTA and CDR2 FQGNSA. CDR3 length: 16 residues.

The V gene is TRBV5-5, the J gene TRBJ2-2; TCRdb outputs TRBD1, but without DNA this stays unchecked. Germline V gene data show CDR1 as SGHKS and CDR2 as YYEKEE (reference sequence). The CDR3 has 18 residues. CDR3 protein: CASSFGPLDNTNTGELFF.

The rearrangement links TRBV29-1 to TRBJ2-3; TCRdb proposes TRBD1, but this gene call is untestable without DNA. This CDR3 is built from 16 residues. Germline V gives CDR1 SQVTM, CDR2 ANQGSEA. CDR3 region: CSVSPQHVATTDTQYF.

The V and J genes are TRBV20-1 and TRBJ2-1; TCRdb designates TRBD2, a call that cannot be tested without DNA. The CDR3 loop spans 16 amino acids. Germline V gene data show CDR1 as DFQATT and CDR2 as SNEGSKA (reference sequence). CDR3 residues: CSAGTSGRPIYNEQFF.

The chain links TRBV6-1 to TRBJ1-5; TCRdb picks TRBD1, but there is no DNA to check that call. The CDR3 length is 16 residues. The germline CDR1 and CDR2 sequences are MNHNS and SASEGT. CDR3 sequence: CASSPGGGWGNQPQHF.

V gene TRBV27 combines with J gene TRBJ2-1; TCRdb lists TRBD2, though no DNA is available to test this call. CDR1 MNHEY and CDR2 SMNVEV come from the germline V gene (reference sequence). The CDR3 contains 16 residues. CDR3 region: CASSLGYASGTGEQFF.

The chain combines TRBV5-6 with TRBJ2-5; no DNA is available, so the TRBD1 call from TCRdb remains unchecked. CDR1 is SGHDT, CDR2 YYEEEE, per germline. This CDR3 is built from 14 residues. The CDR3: CASSLDRDREAQYF.

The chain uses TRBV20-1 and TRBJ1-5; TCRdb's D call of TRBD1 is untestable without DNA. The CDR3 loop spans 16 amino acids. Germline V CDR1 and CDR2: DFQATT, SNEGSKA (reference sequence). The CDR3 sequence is CSASAGGAPSNQPQHF.

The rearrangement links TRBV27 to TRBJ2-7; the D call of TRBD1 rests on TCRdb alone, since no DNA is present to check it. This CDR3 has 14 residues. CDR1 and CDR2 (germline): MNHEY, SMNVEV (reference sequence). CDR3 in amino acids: CASSLRGEIYEQYF.

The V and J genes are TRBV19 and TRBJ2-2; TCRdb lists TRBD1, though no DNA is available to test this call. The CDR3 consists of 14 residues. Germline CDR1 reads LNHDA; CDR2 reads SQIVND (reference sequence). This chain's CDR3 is CASSMTGHTGELFF.

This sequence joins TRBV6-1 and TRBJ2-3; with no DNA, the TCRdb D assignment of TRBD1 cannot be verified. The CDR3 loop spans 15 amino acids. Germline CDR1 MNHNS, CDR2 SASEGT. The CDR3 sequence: CASSERAGSTDTQYF.